Following are 19 T cell receptor beta chains from one sample sequenced in a study of identifying expanded T cells in peripheral blood. Sequencing used immunoSEQ multiplex PCR; TCRdb keeps in-frame clones, though not all of them. The repertoire holds approximately 97,000 clones, with around 88% as singletons. The specimen was blood. Receptors originate from a person aged 18 to 70 in good health.

This clone was observed a single time. V gene TRBV6-5 combines with J gene TRBJ2-1, with no clear D. V was cut by 4 bases and J by 10 bases, with 11 bases left in between. The CDR3 loop spans 12 amino acids. The V gene's germline CDR1 is MNHEY and CDR2 SVGAGI. The CDR3, as DNA: TGTGCCAGCAGTTGGATCCTGGGGGAGCAGTTCTTC. Translated: CASSWILGEQFF.

The J gene is TRBJ2-5, the V gene TRBV28; 8 positions agree with TRBD1. The germline V gene has CDR1 MDHEN and CDR2 SYDVKM. This CDR3 spans 13 amino acids. With V trimmed by 10 bases and J by 0 bases, 4 bases remained unmatched. CDR3 amino acids: CATRTGNQETQYF. Here the CDR3 DNA reads TGTGCCACCAGGACAGGGAACCAAGAGACCCAGTACTTC.

The V and J genes are TRBV30 and TRBJ2-1, with 7 bases identical to TRBD1. The CDR3 loop spans 12 amino acids. Germline values: CDR1 GTSNPN, CDR2 SVGIG (reference sequence). Unmatched junction bases numbered 5, after V lost 0 bases and J lost 12 bases. The CDR3 is CAWSVYRTGQFF. For the CDR3, the DNA is TGTGCCTGGAGTGTATACCGGACAGGGCAGTTCTTC.

The chain combines TRBV18 with TRBJ1-1; perhaps TRBD1 as D (5 bases). Trimming left V 2 bases short and J 8 bases short, with 12 bases between. The CDR3 length is 13 residues. Germline V gene lookup returns CDR1 KGHSH and CDR2 LQKENI. The CDR3 DNA sequence: TGTGCCAGCTCACCAGGTAGCAGGGAGGAAGCTTTCTTT. Residues: CASSPGSREEAFF.

V gene TRBV19 combines with J gene TRBJ2-5; possible D gene TRBD2, 5 bases. CDR1 and CDR2 from the germline V gene are LNHDA and SQIVND (reference sequence). CDR3 length: 14 amino acids. The V gene lost 7 bases and the J gene lost 2 bases, with 14 bases spanning the gap. Here the CDR3 DNA reads TGTGCCAGTATGGGTAGCGCCGTTCAAGAGACCCAGTACTTC. Translation gives CASMGSAVQETQYF. Using reference TRBV19 and TRBJ2-5 for the parts outside the CDR3, the full variable domain is DGGITQSPKYLFRKEGQNVTLSCEQNLNHDAMYWYRQDPGQGLRLIYYSQIVNDFQKGDIAEGYSVSREKKESFPLTVTSAQKNPTAFYLCASMGSAVQETQYFGPGTRLLVL.

The V gene is TRBV9, the J gene TRBJ2-7; D may be TRBD2 (6 bases). The CDR3 is made up of 15 amino acids. The germline V gene has CDR1 SGDLS and CDR2 YYNGEE. The V end lost 0 bases, the J end lost 2 bases, and 12 bases lay between the germline ends. CDR3 coding DNA: TGTGCCAGCAGCGTAGTGGTCAGGGAGGCCTACGAGCAGTACTTC. This translates into CASSVVVREAYEQYF.

The V call is TRBV5-1, the J call TRBJ1-5; weak D call: TRBD1 (5 bases). V was clipped by 0 bases and J by 5 bases, with 15 bases between them. CDR3 length equals 16 residues. From germline, CDR1 is SGHRS and CDR2 YFSETQ. The CDR3 bases are TGCGCCAGCAGCTTGGCCCTGGACAAATTTTATCAGCCCCAGCATTTT. Protein sequence: CASSLALDKFYQPQHF.

The V call is TRBV2, the J call TRBJ1-5, with D hard to call. Trimming pared 8 bases from V and 0 bases from J, leaving 8 bases between. CDR3 length: 13 residues. The germline CDR1 and CDR2 sequences are SNHLY and FYNNEI. DNA of the CDR3: TGTGCCAGCTGTCGGGATAGCAATCAGCCCCAGCATTTT. Its protein is CASCRDSNQPQHF.

J is TRBJ1-1 and V is TRBV5-1, with TRBD1 matching over 7 bases. Germline V CDR1 and CDR2: SGHRS, YFSETQ. J was trimmed by 4 bases and V by 0 bases; bases with no gene match: 3. The length of the CDR3 is 14 residues. CDR3 coding DNA: TGCGCCAGCAGCTTGGGGAGACAGGGCACTGAAGCTTTCTTT. Translation gives CASSLGRQGTEAFF.

The chain is built from TRBV6-1 and TRBJ1-1; perhaps TRBD1 as D (5 bases). With 3 bases removed from V and 0 bases from J, the gap between germline ends came to 8 bases. The CDR3 length is 14 residues. Germline CDR1 and CDR2: MNHNS and SASEGT. The CDR3 spells CASSDPGLNTEAFF. The CDR3 DNA reads as TGTGCCAGCAGTGATCCAGGGTTGAACACTGAAGCTTTCTTT.

In this sample, this clone turned up once. DNA of the CDR3: TGTGCCAGCAGTTTAGGACAGGGCTTTCGACAGCCCCAGCATTTT. The encoded protein is CASSLGQGFRQPQHF. V is TRBV28 and J is TRBJ1-5; 8 bases map to TRBD1. Germline V gene lookup returns CDR1 MDHEN and CDR2 SYDVKM. The length of the CDR3 is 15 residues. V lost 2 bases and J lost 7; bases outside the gene matches: 7.

This sequence joins TRBV11-2 and TRBJ2-7, with 9 positions matching TRBD2. Trimming at V came to 4 bases and at J to 5 bases, leaving 3 bases not matched to a gene. The length of the CDR3 is 13 residues. CDR1 is SGHAT and CDR2 is FQNNGV in the germline V gene. The CDR3 reads CASSYSGSDEQYF. The CDR3 DNA sequence: TGTGCCAGCAGCTATAGCGGGAGCGACGAGCAGTACTTC.

V usage is TRBV6-5 and J usage is TRBJ2-7; 9 bases fit TRBD1. Germline CDR1 is MNHEY and CDR2 is SVGAGI. J lost 0 bases, V lost 6 bases, and 6 bases had no gene match. This CDR3 is built from 15 residues. The CDR3 DNA is TGTGCCAGCAGCCTCGACAGGGGGAGCTCCTACGAGCAGTACTTC. Translating it yields CASSLDRGSSYEQYF.

This chain joins TRBV19 and TRBJ1-1, with D perhaps matching TRBD1 (6 bases). Per the germline V gene, CDR1 is LNHDA and CDR2 is SQIVND (reference sequence). The CDR3 loop spans 14 amino acids. The ends were cut back, 5 bases at V and 3 bases at J, with 13 bases in the middle. The CDR3 loop is CASSLRGLDTEAFF. The CDR3 coding sequence is TGTGCCAGTAGTCTTCGGGGGCTCGACACTGAAGCTTTCTTT.

V is TRBV19 and J is TRBJ2-1; D possibly corresponds to TRBD1 (6 bases). With 7 bases removed from V and 8 bases from J, the gap between germline ends came to 12 bases. The CDR3 runs to 12 residues. Per germline, CDR1 LNHDA and CDR2 SQIVND (reference sequence). Written as DNA, the CDR3 is TGTGCCAGTAAATCTCAGGGGTATGAGCAGTTCTTC. It specifies CASKSQGYEQFF.

This chain uses TRBV28 with TRBJ2-7, with D possibly being TRBD1 (5 bases). The CDR3 runs 13 residues. The germline V gene encodes CDR1 MDHEN and CDR2 SYDVKM. V lost 7 bases and J 8 bases, leaving 18 bases between the germline ends. Here the CDR3 DNA reads TGTGCCAGCACCATTCAACAGGATCCCCAGCAGTACTTC. Translating it yields CASTIQQDPQQYF.

The chain has TRBV5-4 and TRBJ2-2, with 11 nucleotides matching TRBD2. The germline gives CDR1 SGHNT, CDR2 YYREEE (reference sequence). The CDR3 length is 17 residues. Unmatched junction bases numbered 5, after V lost 0 bases and J lost 4 bases. The DNA for the CDR3 is TGTGCCAGCAGCTTGGAACCACTAGCGGGAGTCACCGGGGAGCTGTTTTTT. It translates to CASSLEPLAGVTGELFF.

The gene calls are TRBV5-1 and TRBJ2-7, with D hard to call. Germline values: CDR1 SGHRS, CDR2 YFSETQ. The CDR3 is 16 residues long. The germline V and J ends were trimmed by 2 bases and 3 bases, with 18 bases remaining between them. This CDR3 reads CASSFRHGPLNYEQYF. CDR3 bases: TGCGCCAGCAGCTTCCGTCACGGCCCCTTAAACTACGAGCAGTACTTC.

The chain couples TRBV4-1 to TRBJ2-7; 9 bases match TRBD2. The CDR3 runs 16 residues. The V segment lost 1 base and the J segment 2 bases; nucleotides outside the gene matches: 6. The germline V gene has CDR1 MGHRA and CDR2 YSYEKL. The chain's CDR3 is CASSQGSSGETYEQYF. CDR3 DNA: TGCGCCAGCAGCCAAGGTTCTAGCGGGGAAACCTACGAGCAGTACTTC.